What follows is one T cell receptor (beta chain) and its context. What antigen it recognizes has not been identified. One base away there is no much larger clone; base qualities are not given. These data belong to a study of blood T cell repertoires in COVID-19 (dated by TCRdb to 2019 to 2021). For context, the study as a whole: Samples from collaborators originated in the United States, Italy and Spain and spanned both the acute and convalescent phases of COVID-19. The prospective study material was composed of cDNA or gDNA derived from T cells, B-cell-depleted T cells, or PBMCs. Subjects who had been exposed to COVID-19, were actively infected with it, or had recovered from it provided the deeply sampled blood TCRbeta repertoires that made up the dataset. The repertoires were released in a freely available public database meant as a resource for research on the immune response to SARS-CoV-2. Samples came from the ongoing ImmuneRACE study (first 160 participants) plus 1,254 subjects from 6 global collaborators. The sample metadata nearly always contained a de-identified subject ID, COVID-19 status, age in years and sex. Where available, HLA class I and class II types were taken from metadata supplied by the sample provider and were not determined by assay-based typing. Study-level results and caveats: Clinical and demographic metadata were provided uncurated, with the amount varying by source and participant.

Trimming removed 2 bases from V and 4 bases from J, leaving 9 bases between the germline ends. Taken from the germline V gene, the CDR1 and CDR2 loops are MDHEN and SYDVKM. The cysteine opens and the phenylalanine closes a CDR3 of 13 amino acids. Only the CDR3 region is kept as DNA, spanning 39 bases read in frame from base 1. The immunoSEQ Assay, a bias-controlled multiplex PCR, was used to amplify TCRbeta CDR3 regions from genomic DNA. The authors' analysis ran thus. The number of nucleated cells in each sample was estimated by amplification of reference gene primers within the assay. To quantify the absolute abundance of each unique TCRbeta CDR3 rearrangement, sequence reads were collapsed and filtered. For each sample, productive Simpson clonality was calculated by taking the square root of Simpson's diversity index across productive rearrangements. The clones in this table, taken by TCRdb from immuneACCESS, are in-frame only. Not every clone is retained; where verified, under half of the shortfall comes from an unresolved V gene, and the cause of the rest is unknown. Clone size and V and J calls were adopted from that table, with D and trimming inferred from the DNA. The sample contains some 240,000 clones, approximately 89% of them found a single time. The biggest ten clones account for roughly 10% of the sample.

At one collaborating source in Seattle, patients were enrolled during active infection and were followed longitudinally through the course of disease. Each collaborating institution followed its own protocols to collect whole blood in K2EDTA tubes. Collaborator samples were shipped for TCRbeta analysis as frozen whole blood, isolated PBMCs, or DNA extracted from either sample type. Material: peripheral blood. Recombination linked TRBV28 to TRBJ2-7; the best D guess is TRBD2, with 5 bases matching. The TCR originated in a woman aged 70-85 years with COVID-19, enrolled during active disease. This receptor has the CDR3 CASSLIGVYEQYF. The sequenced DNA is TGTGCCAGCAGTTTAATCGGGGTTTACGAGCAGTACTTC.